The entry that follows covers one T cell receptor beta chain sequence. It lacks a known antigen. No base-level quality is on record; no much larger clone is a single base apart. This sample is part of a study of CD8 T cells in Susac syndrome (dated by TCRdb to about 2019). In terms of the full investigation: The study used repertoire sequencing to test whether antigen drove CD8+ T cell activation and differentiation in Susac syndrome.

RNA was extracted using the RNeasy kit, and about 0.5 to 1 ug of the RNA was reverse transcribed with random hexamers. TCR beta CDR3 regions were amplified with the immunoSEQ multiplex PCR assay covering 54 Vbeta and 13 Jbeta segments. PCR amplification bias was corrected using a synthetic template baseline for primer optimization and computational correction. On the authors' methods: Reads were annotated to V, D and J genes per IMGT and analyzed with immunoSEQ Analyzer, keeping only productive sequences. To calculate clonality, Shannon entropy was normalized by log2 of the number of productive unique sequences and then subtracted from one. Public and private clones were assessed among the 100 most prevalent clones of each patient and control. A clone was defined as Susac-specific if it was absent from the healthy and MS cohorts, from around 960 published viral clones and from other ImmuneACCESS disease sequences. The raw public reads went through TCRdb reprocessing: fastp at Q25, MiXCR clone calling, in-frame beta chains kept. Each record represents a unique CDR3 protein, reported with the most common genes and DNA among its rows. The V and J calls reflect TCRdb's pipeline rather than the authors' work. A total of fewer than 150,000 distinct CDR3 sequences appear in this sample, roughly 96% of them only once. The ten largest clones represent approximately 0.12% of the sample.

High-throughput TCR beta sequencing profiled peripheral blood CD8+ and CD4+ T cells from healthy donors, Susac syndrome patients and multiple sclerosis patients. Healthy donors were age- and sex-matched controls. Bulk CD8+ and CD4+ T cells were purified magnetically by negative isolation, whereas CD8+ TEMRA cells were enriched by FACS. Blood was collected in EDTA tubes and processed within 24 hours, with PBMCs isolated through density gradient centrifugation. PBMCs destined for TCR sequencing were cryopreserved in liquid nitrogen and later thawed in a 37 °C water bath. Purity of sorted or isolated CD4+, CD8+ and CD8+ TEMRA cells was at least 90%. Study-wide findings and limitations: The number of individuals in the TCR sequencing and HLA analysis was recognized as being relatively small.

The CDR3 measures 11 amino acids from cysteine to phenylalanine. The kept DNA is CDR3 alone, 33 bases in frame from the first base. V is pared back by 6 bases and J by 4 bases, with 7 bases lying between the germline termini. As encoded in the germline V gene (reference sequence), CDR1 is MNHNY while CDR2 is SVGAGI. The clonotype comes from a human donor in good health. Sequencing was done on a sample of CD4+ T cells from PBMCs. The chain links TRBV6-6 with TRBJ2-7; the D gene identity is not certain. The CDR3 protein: CASRQRYEQYF. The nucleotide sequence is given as TGTGCCAGCAGGCAGAGATACGAGCAGTACTTC.